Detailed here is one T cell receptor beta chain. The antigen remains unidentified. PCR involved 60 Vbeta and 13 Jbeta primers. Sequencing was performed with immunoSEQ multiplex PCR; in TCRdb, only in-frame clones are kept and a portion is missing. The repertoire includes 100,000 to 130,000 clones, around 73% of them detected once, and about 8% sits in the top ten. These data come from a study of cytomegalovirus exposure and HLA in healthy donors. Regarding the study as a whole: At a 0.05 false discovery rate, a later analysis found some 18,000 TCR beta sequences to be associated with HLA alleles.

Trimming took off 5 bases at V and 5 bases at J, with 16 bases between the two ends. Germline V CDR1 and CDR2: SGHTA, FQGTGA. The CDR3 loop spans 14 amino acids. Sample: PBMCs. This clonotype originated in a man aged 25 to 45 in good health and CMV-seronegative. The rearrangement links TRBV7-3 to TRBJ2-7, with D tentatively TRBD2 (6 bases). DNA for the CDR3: TGTGCCAGCAGCCCTAGAGGAGGCGGGGACGAGCAGTACTTC. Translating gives CASSPRGGGDEQYF.